Shown below are 28 T cell receptor beta chains from a single sample sequenced in a study of blood T cells in healthy people across ages. A second about 6 to 12 cycle PCR used barcoded and J-beta primers. Using its own MiXCR run on the 5' RACE reads, TCRdb lists one record per CDR3 protein. This table holds about 670,000 distinct CDR3 sequences, roughly half found once. The sequencing sample was made of blood. The receptors stem from a woman aged 80 or over in good health.

This chain joins TRBV9 and TRBJ1-1, with D possibly TRBD1 on 5 matching bases. Germline CDR1 and CDR2: SGDLS and YYNGEE. Trimming took 4 bases from V and 6 from J, leaving 19 bases between them. The CDR3 loop spans 15 amino acids. Written as DNA, the CDR3 is TGTGCCAGCAGCTCCACGGTCGGGGGATTTCCTGAAGCTTTCTTT. Residues: CASSSTVGGFPEAFF. Filled out from reference TRBV9 and TRBJ1-1, the complete variable domain reads DSGVTQTPKHLITATGQRVTLRCSPRSGDLSVYWYQQSLDQGLQFLIQYYNGEERAKGNILERFSAQQFPDLHSELNLSSLELGDSALYFCASSSTVGGFPEAFFGQGTRLTVV.

This clonotype occurred many times. V and J are TRBV29-1 and TRBJ2-3, with D possibly TRBD1 on 6 matching bases. The ends were cut back, 7 bases at V and 0 bases at J, with 14 bases in the middle. The germline gives CDR1 SQVTM, CDR2 ANQGSEA. The CDR3 loop spans 14 amino acids. CDR3 sequence (DNA): TGCAGCGCCCCGGCAGGGGCTAGCACAGATACGCAGTATTTT. This sequence encodes CSAPAGASTDTQYF.

This chain joins TRBV4-1 and TRBJ1-6; D gene unclear. In germline, CDR1 is MGHRA, CDR2 YSYEKL. The V end lost 1 base, the J end lost 4 bases, and 8 bases lay between the germline ends. The CDR3 has 15 amino acids. The CDR3 here is CASSQAVGYNSPLHF. CDR3 in DNA: TGCGCCAGCAGCCAAGCGGTGGGTTATAATTCACCCCTCCACTTT.

J is TRBJ1-4 and V is TRBV5-1, with D perhaps matching TRBD1 (6 bases). The CDR3 has 14 amino acids. Deletions cut 4 bases from V and 8 bases from J, with 15 bases between. The germline V gene encodes CDR1 SGHRS and CDR2 YFSETQ. The CDR3 reads CASSLRGREEKLFF. CDR3 DNA: TGCGCCAGCAGCCTCAGGGGACGGGAAGAAAAACTGTTTTTT.

This clonotype was counted ten times or more. The rearrangement joins TRBV5-6 to TRBJ1-2; possible D gene TRBD1, 6 bases. Per germline, CDR1 SGHDT and CDR2 YYEEEE. The CDR3 length is 11 residues. V was clipped by 4 bases and J by 10 bases, with 11 bases between them. CDR3 amino acids: CASSGRDTYTF. Here the CDR3 DNA reads TGTGCCAGCAGCGGCCGGGACACCTACACCTTC.

This chain connects TRBV12-3 or TRBV12-4 to TRBJ2-4; D call uncertain. The CDR3 totals 16 residues. V was pared by 6 bases and J by 2 bases, with 17 bases between. The CDR3 spells CASSSTSSGTKNIQYF. As DNA, the CDR3 is TGTGCCAGCAGCTCGACATCTAGTGGAACCAAAAACATTCAGTACTTC.

This clonotype was seen at least ten times. The chain has TRBV2 and TRBJ1-2; 8 positions match TRBD1. The CDR3 extends over 14 amino acids. V lost 8 bases to trimming and J lost 4 bases; unmatched junction nucleotides: 9. Germline V gene data show CDR1 as SNHLY and CDR2 as FYNNEI. This chain's CDR3 is CASQIGDRSYGYTF. The CDR3, as DNA: TGTGCCAGCCAGATAGGGGACAGGAGCTATGGCTACACCTTC.

The J gene is TRBJ1-5, the V gene TRBV12-3 or TRBV12-4; perhaps TRBD1 as D (6 bases). V lost 1 base and J 6 bases, leaving 10 bases between the germline ends. The CDR3 runs 14 residues. The CDR3 DNA follows: TGTGCCAGCAGTTTAGGAGGGGGAATTCAGCCCCAGCATTTT. Protein sequence: CASSLGGGIQPQHF.

This sequence joins TRBV28 and TRBJ2-2; D may be TRBD1 or TRBD2 (5 bases each). The CDR3 covers 16 residues. The V and J ends lost 5 bases and 1 base respectively, with 14 bases between them. CDR1 and CDR2 from the germline V gene are MDHEN and SYDVKM. In nucleotides, the CDR3 is TGTGCCAGCAGTCCCCTTGGGGGAAAGAACACCGGGGAGCTGTTTTTT. Translated: CASSPLGGKNTGELFF.

The chain uses TRBV7-9 and TRBJ1-5; D gene unclear. The CDR3 has 17 residues. V was clipped by 1 base and J by 0 bases, with 13 bases between them. Germline V gives CDR1 SEHNR, CDR2 FQNEAQ (reference sequence). CDR3 residues: CASSLGFRGLSNQPQHF. The CDR3 DNA reads TGTGCCAGCAGCTTAGGATTCCGCGGCCTTAGCAATCAGCCCCAGCATTTT.

This clonotype occurred many times. The chain combines TRBV19 with TRBJ1-2; TRBD1 agrees at 7 bases. CDR3 length: 13 amino acids. Germline CDR1 LNHDA, CDR2 SQIVND (reference sequence). Trimming removed 6 bases from V and 5 bases from J; junction bases left unmatched: 6. CDR3 sequence (DNA): TGTGCCAGTAGCCGGGACAGCCAATATGGCTACACCTTC. Residues: CASSRDSQYGYTF.

About this clonotype itself: It may be a read error: a sequence one base away is much more abundant. The V call is TRBV12-3 or TRBV12-4, the J call TRBJ2-3; 9 bases line up with TRBD2. The length of the CDR3 is 14 residues. With 6 bases clipped from V and 4 bases from J, the junction kept 5 bases outside the gene matches. CDR3 in DNA: TGTGCCAGCAGAATTAGCGGGGGCGCAGATACGCAGTATTTT. It specifies CASRISGGADTQYF.

About this clonotype: A read error may explain this, as a much larger clone is one base away. The chain carries TRBV7-3 and TRBJ2-5; D gene unclear. The CDR3 totals 15 residues. CDR1 is SGHTA and CDR2 is FQGTGA in the germline V gene. V was shortened by 5 bases and J by 11 bases, with 24 bases between the two germline ends. Here the CDR3 reads CASSPTGLTHNEQYF. DNA for the CDR3: TGTGCCAGCAGCCCCACCGGCCTTACCCACAATGAGCAGTACTTC.

With regard to this clonotype: A much larger clone lies a single base off, so this may be a read error. This chain uses TRBV29-1 with TRBJ2-3; D might be TRBD2 (6 bases). CDR1 is SQVTM and CDR2 is ANQGSEA in the germline V gene. The CDR3 is made up of 14 amino acids. V lost 8 bases to trimming and J lost 0 bases, with 15 bases between them. The CDR3 nucleotides read TGCAGCACTCGACTAGAGGGAAGCACAGATACGCAGTATTTT. Protein sequence: CSTRLEGSTDTQYF.

In this sample, this clonotype turned up many times. The V gene is TRBV5-1, the J gene TRBJ2-5; D may be TRBD1 (6 bases). In germline, CDR1 is SGHRS, CDR2 YFSETQ. This CDR3 comprises 13 residues. V dropped 2 bases and J dropped 5 bases, with 10 bases sitting between them. CDR3 residues: CASSFAQGETQYF. For the CDR3, the DNA is TGCGCCAGCAGCTTCGCCCAGGGGGAGACCCAGTACTTC.

Notes on this clonotype: A much larger clone differs from this one at a single base, so this may be a read error. CDR3 amino acids: CASSESFYEQFF. In nucleotides, the CDR3 is TGTGCCAGCAGTGAGAGTTTCTACGAGCAGTTCTTC. V and J are TRBV25-1 and TRBJ2-1, with D uncertain. The CDR3 covers 12 residues. V was cut by 3 bases and J by 10 bases, with 10 bases left in between. Germline V gene sequence: CDR1 MGHDK, CDR2 SYGVNS.

Points on this clonotype: The junction differs from germline at one of its ends, possibly a read error. The V call is TRBV6-1, the J call TRBJ1-3; the match to TRBD1 covers 9 bases. This CDR3 comprises 14 residues. In germline, CDR1 is MNHNS, CDR2 SASEGT. CDR3 loop: CANSTRDRVNTIYF. For the CDR3, the DNA is TGTGCCAACAGTACCCGGGACAGGGTAAACACCATATATTTT.

V and J are TRBV3-1 and TRBJ2-1; possibly TRBD2 for D (6 bases). Germline V gene lookup returns CDR1 LGHDT and CDR2 YNNKEL (reference sequence). This CDR3 has 16 residues. Trimming shortened V by 0 bases and J by 9 bases, and 18 bases separated the two germline ends. In DNA, the CDR3 is TGTGCCAGCAGCCAAGATGACGGGAGAAGGGTTTTTGAGCAGTTCTTC. Protein product: CASSQDDGRRVFEQFF.

This chain links TRBV5-1 with TRBJ1-1, with a possible D match to TRBD1 (5 bases). The V gene's germline CDR1 is SGHRS and CDR2 YFSETQ. Trimming left V 4 bases short and J 0 bases short, with 7 bases between. The CDR3 is 13 residues long. DNA of the CDR3: TGCGCCAGCAGCCCGGACATGAACACTGAAGCTTTCTTT. Its protein is CASSPDMNTEAFF.

The chain couples TRBV12-3 or TRBV12-4 to TRBJ2-3; D unclear. V was pared by 6 bases and J by 6 bases, with 16 bases between. This CDR3 is 14 amino acids long. The CDR3 nucleotides are TGTGCCAGCAGCCTCAGACTGGGGTGGGATACGCAGTATTTT. As protein: CASSLRLGWDTQYF.

The V call is TRBV7-2, the J call TRBJ1-1; D perhaps matches TRBD1 (5 bases). The germline V gene encodes CDR1 SGHTA and CDR2 FQGNSA. The CDR3 contains 13 residues. Trimming removed 5 bases at V and 7 bases at J, with 14 bases between. The CDR3 sequence is CASSPIQGGEAFF. As DNA, the CDR3 is TGTGCCAGCAGCCCCATTCAGGGCGGTGAAGCTTTCTTT.

This chain joins TRBV7-3 and TRBJ2-1; D may be TRBD1 or TRBD2 (5 bases each). V dropped 5 bases and J dropped 7 bases, with 27 bases sitting between them. CDR1 is SGHTA, CDR2 FQGTGA, per germline. This CDR3 region has 18 residues. Here the CDR3 reads CASSVNDGGGSGRNEQFF. DNA of the CDR3: TGTGCCAGCAGCGTTAACGACGGTGGGGGATCCGGAAGGAATGAGCAGTTCTTC. The variable domain in full, completed from reference TRBV7-3 and TRBJ2-1, reads GAGVSQTPSNKVTEKGKYVELRCDPISGHTALYWYRQSLGQGPEFLIYFQGTGAADDSGLPNDRFFAVRPEGSVSTLKIQRTERGDSAVYLCASSVNDGGGSGRNEQFFGPGTRLTVL.

In the case of this clonotype: Compared with germline, one end of the junction differs, possibly owing to a read error. V usage is TRBV6-5 and J usage is TRBJ2-3; tentative D call: TRBD2 (5 bases). CDR3 length equals 16 residues. Per the germline V gene, CDR1 is MNHEY and CDR2 is SVGAGI. CDR3 region: CASSCQGLGSTDTKYF. CDR3 sequence (DNA): TGTGCCAGCAGTTGCCAAGGACTGGGAAGCACAGATACGAAGTATTTT.

The V and J genes are TRBV6-6 and TRBJ2-1; TRBD2 matches 14 bases. The CDR3 length is 16 residues. J lost 7 bases, V lost 7 bases, and 9 bases had no gene match. Germline assignment: CDR1 MNHNY and CDR2 SVGAGI (reference sequence). In nucleotides, the CDR3 is TGTGCCAGCACCCCGCGGGGGACTAGCGGGGGTAATGAGCAGTTCTTC. This translates into CASTPRGTSGGNEQFF.

In this sample, this clonotype turned up a few times. The rearrangement uses TRBV7-2 and TRBJ2-1, with 8 bases identical to TRBD1. Germline V lookup: CDR1 SGHTA, CDR2 FQGNSA. The CDR3 is made up of 17 amino acids. Germline trimming cut 2 bases from V and 10 bases from J; bases unmatched to any gene: 16. The CDR3 spells CASSLKGPGDRIYEQFF. As DNA, the CDR3 is TGTGCCAGCAGCTTAAAGGGTCCCGGGGACAGGATCTACGAGCAGTTCTTC.

This clonotype was recorded a few times. The J gene is TRBJ1-1, the V gene TRBV12-3 or TRBV12-4; a weak D match, TRBD1 (5 bases). V was shortened by 4 bases and J by 4 bases, with 13 bases between the two germline ends. The CDR3 spans 14 residues. The CDR3 DNA follows: TGTGCCAGCAGTTCCCTGGGGGAGGGCACTGAAGCTTTCTTT. It encodes CASSSLGEGTEAFF.

J is TRBJ2-1 and V is TRBV28; D tentatively reads TRBD1 or TRBD2 (5 bases each). The J call may be incorrect, as the DNA end agrees better with TRBJ2-7. The CDR3 is made up of 13 amino acids. Germline values: CDR1 MDHEN, CDR2 SYDVKM. The CDR3 bases are TGTGCCAGCAGACCGGGGCTCTACAATGAGCAGTACTTC. As protein: CASRPGLYNEQYF.

The V call is TRBV4-1, the J call TRBJ2-1, with TRBD2 matching over 9 bases. CDR1 and CDR2 (germline): MGHRA, YSYEKL. The V segment lost 0 bases and the J segment 9 bases; nucleotides outside the gene matches: 9. The CDR3 is made up of 16 amino acids. Written as DNA, the CDR3 is TGCGCCAGCAGCCAAGAAGGGGGAGGACTAGCGTCTGAGCAGTTCTTC. It is translated as CASSQEGGGLASEQFF.